Many counts were recorded for the clone carrying this T cell receptor beta chain. Naive CD8 T cells were sorted as CD8+CD4-CCR7+CD45RA+. The data stem from a study of molecular identifiers for immune sequencing clone quantification. Study-level background: In the replicates, RNA derived from around 18,000 or 91,000 naive CD8 cells was divided into five parts, and four were sequenced.

Trimming removed 3 bases from V and 0 bases from J, with 12 bases in between. This CDR3 comprises 16 residues. Germline lookup yields CDR1 MGHRA and CDR2 YSYEKL. Using its own MiXCR run on the PCR reads, TCRdb lists one record per CDR3 protein. The sample has more than 300,000 distinct CDR3 sequences, around 21% seen once. The chain employs TRBV4-1 and TRBJ1-5; D ambiguous. Sequences were obtained from naive CD8+ T cells from blood, with Jurkat cell RNA spiked in. Subset described: FACS-sorted CD8+CD4-CCR7+CD45RA+ naive T cells. The source is a human donor in good health. Some libraries in this study had Jurkat cell RNA spiked in. As DNA, the CDR3 is TGCGCCAGCAGCCACAAAGGTTGGGATAGCAATCAGCCCCAGCATTTT. This gives the protein CASSHKGWDSNQPQHF.